This T cell receptor (beta chain) was recorded in a study of OX40 agonist ivuxolimab in advanced cancers. Whole-study context: Dose-escalation cases comprised hepatocellular carcinoma, melanoma, renal cell or head and neck cancer.

Assay used: immunoSEQ multiplex PCR; TCRdb lists only in-frame clones, some missing. This table has more than 40,000 clones, more than 70% appearing once. V shed 2 bases and J shed 2 bases, with 11 bases lying between them. The germline V gene has CDR1 SGHNT and CDR2 YYREEE (reference sequence). This CDR3 has 15 amino acids. The specimen was CD4+ or CD8+ T cells sorted from blood, collected in a trial of the OX40 agonist ivuxolimab. The TCR sequence derives from an adult with an advanced solid tumor such as melanoma, head and neck, liver or kidney cancer. The gene calls are TRBV5-4 and TRBJ1-5; maybe TRBD1 (6 bases). Written as DNA, the CDR3 is TGTGCCAGCAGCTTCGGGGGCTCGGGCAATCAGCCCCAGCATTTT. Protein product: CASSFGGSGNQPQHF. The entire variable domain, with the rest obtained from reference TRBV5-4 and TRBJ1-5, is as follows: ETGVTQSPTHLIKTRGQQVTLRCSSQSGHNTVSWYQQALGQGPQFIFQYYREEENGRGNFPPRFSGLQFPNYSSELNVNALELDDSALYLCASSFGGSGNQPQHFGDGTRLSIL.